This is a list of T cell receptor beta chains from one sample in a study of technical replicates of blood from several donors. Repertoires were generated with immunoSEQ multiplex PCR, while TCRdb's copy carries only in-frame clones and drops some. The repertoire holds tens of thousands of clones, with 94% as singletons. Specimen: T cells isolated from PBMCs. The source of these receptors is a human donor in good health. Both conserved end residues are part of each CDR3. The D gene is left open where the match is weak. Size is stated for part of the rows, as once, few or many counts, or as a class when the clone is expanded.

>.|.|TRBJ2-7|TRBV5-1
CASSSAGPWSSYEQYF
TGCGCCAGCAGCTCCGCGGGTCCCTGGAGCTCCTACGAGCAGTACTTC
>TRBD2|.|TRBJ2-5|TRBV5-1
CASSPWTSGEETQYF
TGCGCCAGCAGCCCCTGGACTAGCGGTGAAGAGACCCAGTACTTC
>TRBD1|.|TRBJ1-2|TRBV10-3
CAISDRGFGGYTF
TGTGCCATCAGTGACAGGGGGTTTGGTGGCTACACCTTC
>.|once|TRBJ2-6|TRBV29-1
CSVVGNSWSSGANVLTF
TGCAGCGTTGTCGGGAACAGCTGGAGCTCTGGGGCCAACGTCCTGACTTTC
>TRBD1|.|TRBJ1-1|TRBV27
CASSRYPPGQGAPYTEAFF
TGTGCCAGCAGTCGTTATCCCCCGGGACAGGGTGCCCCTTACACTGAAGCTTTCTTT
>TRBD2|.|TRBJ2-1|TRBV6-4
CASSLTSGDEDEQFF
TGTGCCAGCAGCCTGACTAGCGGGGACGAGGATGAGCAGTTCTTC
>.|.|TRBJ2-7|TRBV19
CATGTRSSYEQYF
TGTGCCACAGGGACAAGGAGCTCCTACGAGCAGTACTTC
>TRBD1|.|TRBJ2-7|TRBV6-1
CASLSATGDEQYF
TGTGCCAGTCTCTCCGCGACAGGGGACGAGCAGTACTTC
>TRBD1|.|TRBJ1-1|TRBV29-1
CSVRAGQGGYEAFF
TGCAGCGTCCGTGCGGGACAGGGGGGCTATGAAGCTTTCTTT
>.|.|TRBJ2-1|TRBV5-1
CASAIGSPNEQFF
TGCGCCAGCGCCATAGGGAGCCCCAATGAGCAGTTCTTC
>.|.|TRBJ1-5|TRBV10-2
CASSSGSGQPQHF
TGCGCCAGCAGTTCAGGGTCAGGGCAGCCCCAGCATTTT
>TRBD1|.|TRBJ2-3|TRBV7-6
CASSPQGTPSTDTQYF
TGTGCCAGCAGCCCACAGGGGACGCCCAGCACAGATACGCAGTATTTT
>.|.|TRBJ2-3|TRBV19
CASSPPGLTDTQYF
TGTGCCAGTAGTCCACCGGGACTCACAGATACGCAGTATTTT
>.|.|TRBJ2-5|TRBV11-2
CASSLNVGQQIQETQYF
TGTGCCAGCAGCTTGAACGTCGGACAACAGATCCAAGAGACCCAGTACTTC
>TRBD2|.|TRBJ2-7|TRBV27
CASSLRGADPYEQYF
TGTGCCAGCAGTTTGCGGGGGGCCGACCCCTACGAGCAGTACTTC
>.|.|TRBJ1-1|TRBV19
CASSIVGARRGTEAFF
TGTGCCAGTAGTATAGTCGGCGCGAGGCGGGGGACTGAAGCTTTCTTT
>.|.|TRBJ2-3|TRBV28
CASSFRGTDTQYF
TGTGCCAGCAGTTTCCGGGGCACAGATACGCAGTATTTT
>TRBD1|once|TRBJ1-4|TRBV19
CASKDTGTGNEKLFF
TGTGCCAGTAAAGATACCGGGACAGGCAACGAAAAACTGTTTTTT
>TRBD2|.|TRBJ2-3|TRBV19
CASSLPGGAGTDTQYF
TGTGCCAGTAGCCTACCCGGGGGGGCCGGGACAGATACGCAGTATTTT
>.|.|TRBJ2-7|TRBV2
CASVEGYEQYF
TGTGCCAGCGTGGAGGGATACGAGCAGTACTTC
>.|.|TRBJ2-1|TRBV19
CASREHNEQFF
TGTGCCAGTAGAGAGCACAATGAGCAGTTCTTC
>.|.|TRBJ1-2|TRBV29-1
CSVEGPAVGGYTF
TGCAGCGTTGAAGGGCCGGCGGTTGGCGGCTACACCTTC
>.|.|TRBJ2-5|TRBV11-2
CASSSLETQYF
TGTGCCAGCAGCTCGTTAGAGACCCAGTACTTC
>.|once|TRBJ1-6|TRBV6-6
CATREDFNSPLHF
TGTGCCACCAGGGAGGATTTCAATTCACCCCTCCACTTT
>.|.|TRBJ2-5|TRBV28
CASTNRLGETQYF
TGTGCCAGCACCAACAGGCTGGGGGAGACCCAGTACTTC
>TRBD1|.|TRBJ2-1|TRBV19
CASSINRGYNEQFF
TGTGCCAGTAGTATAAACAGGGGCTACAATGAGCAGTTCTTC
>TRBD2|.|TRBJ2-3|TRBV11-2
CASSTLAGAVGTQYF
TGTGCCAGCAGCACCCTAGCGGGAGCGGTGGGTACGCAGTATTTT
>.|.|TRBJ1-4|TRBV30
CAWNRVRTNEKLFF
TGTGCCTGGAACAGGGTGAGGACTAATGAAAAACTGTTTTTT
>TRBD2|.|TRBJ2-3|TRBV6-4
CASSDSASGRARDTQYF
TGTGCCAGCAGTGACTCAGCTAGCGGGAGGGCCCGGGATACGCAGTATTTT
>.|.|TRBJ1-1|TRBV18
CASSRDGQRNTEAFF
TGTGCCAGCTCCCGGGATGGACAGCGGAACACTGAAGCTTTCTTT
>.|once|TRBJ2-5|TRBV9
CASSVVSQGGLEKETQYF
TGTGCCAGCAGCGTAGTTTCTCAGGGCGGTTTGGAAAAAGAGACCCAGTACTTC
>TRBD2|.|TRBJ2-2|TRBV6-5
CASSQAGSNTGELFF
TGTGCCAGCAGCCAAGCGGGATCGAACACCGGGGAGCTGTTTTTT
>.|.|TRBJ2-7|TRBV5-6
CASSLRGASYEQYF
TGTGCCAGCAGCTTAAGGGGCGCCTCCTACGAGCAGTACTTC
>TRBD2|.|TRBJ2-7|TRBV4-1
CASSQLLAGEYEQYF
TGCGCCAGCAGCCAATTACTAGCGGGCGAATACGAGCAGTACTTC
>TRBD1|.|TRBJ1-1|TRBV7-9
CASSLGTGFKAFF
TGTGCCAGCAGCTTGGGGACAGGATTTAAAGCTTTCTTT
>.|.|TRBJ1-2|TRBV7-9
CASSFHEGMSYGYTF
TGTGCCAGCAGCTTTCACGAGGGAATGAGCTATGGCTACACCTTC
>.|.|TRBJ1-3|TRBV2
CASSGQLSGNTIYF
TGTGCCAGCAGTGGACAGCTATCTGGAAACACCATATATTTT
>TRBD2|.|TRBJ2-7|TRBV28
CASSFNRLAEDYEQYF
TGTGCCAGCAGTTTTAATCGCCTAGCGGAAGACTACGAGCAGTACTTC
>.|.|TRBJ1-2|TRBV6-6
CASKVETNYGYTF
TGTGCCAGCAAAGTCGAGACTAACTATGGCTACACCTTC
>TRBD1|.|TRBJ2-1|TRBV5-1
CASSGGQGSVGEQFF
TGCGCCAGCAGCGGGGGACAGGGGAGTGTAGGTGAGCAGTTCTTC
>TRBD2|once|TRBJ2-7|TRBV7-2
CASSLEAGTSGTYEQYF
TGTGCCAGCAGCTTAGAGGCTGGGACTAGCGGTACCTACGAGCAGTACTTC
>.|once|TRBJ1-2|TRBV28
CASSLRQAANYGYTF
TGTGCCAGCAGTTTAAGGCAGGCAGCTAACTATGGCTACACCTTC
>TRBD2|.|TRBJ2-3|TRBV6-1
CASSEYERGGSDTQYF
TGTGCCAGCAGTGAATATGAGCGGGGGGGCTCAGATACGCAGTATTTT
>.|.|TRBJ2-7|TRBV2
CASGHGYEQYF
TGTGCCAGCGGACATGGCTACGAGCAGTACTTC
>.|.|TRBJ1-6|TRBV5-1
CASSLAGLYNSPLHF
TGCGCCAGCAGCTTGGCCGGTCTCTATAATTCACCCCTCCACTTT
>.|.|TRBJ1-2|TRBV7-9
CASSLDRAGYTF
TGTGCCAGCAGCCTAGACAGAGCTGGCTACACCTTC
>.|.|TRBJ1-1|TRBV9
CASSVGWGWSTEAFF
TGTGCCAGCAGCGTAGGCTGGGGCTGGTCCACTGAAGCTTTCTTT
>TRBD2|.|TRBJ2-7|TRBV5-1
CASSSGTYGRTSGNSYEQYF
TGCGCCAGCAGCTCGGGGACCTACGGTCGGACTAGCGGGAACTCCTACGAGCAGTACTTC